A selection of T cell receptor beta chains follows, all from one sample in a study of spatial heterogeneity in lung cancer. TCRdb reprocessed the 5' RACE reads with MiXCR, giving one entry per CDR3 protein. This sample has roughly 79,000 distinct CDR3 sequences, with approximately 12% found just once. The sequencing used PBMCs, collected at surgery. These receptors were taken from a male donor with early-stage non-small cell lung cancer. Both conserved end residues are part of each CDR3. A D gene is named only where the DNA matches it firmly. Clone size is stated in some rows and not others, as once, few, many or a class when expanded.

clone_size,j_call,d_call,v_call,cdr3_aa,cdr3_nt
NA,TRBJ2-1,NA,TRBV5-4,CASSTTGSSYNEQFF,TGTGCCAGCAGCACCACAGGGAGCTCCTACAATGAGCAGTTCTTC
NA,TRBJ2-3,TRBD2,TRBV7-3,CASSTGLAGGEETQYF,TGTGCCAGCAGCACGGGACTAGCGGGGGGAGAGGAAACGCAGTATTTT
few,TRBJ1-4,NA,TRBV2,CAIRGDASTNEKLFF,TGTGCCATAAGGGGGGACGCTTCAACTAATGAAAAACTGTTTTTT
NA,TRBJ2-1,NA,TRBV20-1,CSAPTLGAEQFF,TGCAGTGCTCCCACTCTGGGTGCTGAGCAGTTCTTC
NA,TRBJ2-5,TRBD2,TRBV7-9,CASSLGRGTQETQYF,TGTGCCAGCAGCTTAGGGCGGGGGACCCAAGAGACCCAGTACTTC
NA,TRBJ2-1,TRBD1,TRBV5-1,CASSLQGGRTNEQFF,TGCGCCAGCAGTTTACAGGGGGGAAGAACTAATGAGCAGTTCTTC
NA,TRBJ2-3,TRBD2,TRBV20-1,CSATSDGLASADTQYF,TGCAGTGCGACTTCGGACGGACTAGCGAGTGCAGATACGCAGTATTTT
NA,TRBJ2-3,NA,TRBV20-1,CSAPRPSETTDTQYF,TGCAGTGCCCCCCGGCCTAGCGAGACCACAGATACGCAGTATTTT
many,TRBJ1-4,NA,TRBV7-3,CARRGRYATNEKLFF,TGTGCCCGCCGGGGCAGATATGCAACTAATGAAAAACTGTTTTTT
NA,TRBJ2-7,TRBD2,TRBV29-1,CSVESPLAGEQYF,TGCAGCGTTGAATCCCCCCTAGCGGGCGAGCAGTACTTC
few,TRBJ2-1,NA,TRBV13,CASSLGDSNEQFF,TGTGCCAGCAGCTTAGGCGACTCCAATGAGCAGTTCTTC
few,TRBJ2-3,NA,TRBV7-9,CASSLVSLGADTQYF,TGTGCCAGCAGCTTAGTCTCCCTGGGGGCCGATACGCAGTATTTT
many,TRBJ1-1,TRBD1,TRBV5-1,CASSLGQGANTEAFF,TGCGCCAGCAGCTTGGGGCAGGGGGCTAACACTGAAGCTTTCTTT
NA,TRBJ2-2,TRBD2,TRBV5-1,CASSPRTSRATGELFF,TGCGCCAGCAGCCCACGGACTAGTCGGGCCACCGGGGAGCTGTTTTTT
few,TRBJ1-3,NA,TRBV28,CASRFLFSGNTIYF,TGTGCCAGCAGATTCCTCTTCTCTGGAAACACCATATATTTT
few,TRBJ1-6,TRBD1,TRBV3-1,CASSRDRGNSPLHF,TGTGCCAGCAGTCGGGACAGGGGAAATTCACCCCTCCACTTT
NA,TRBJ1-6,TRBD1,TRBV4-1,CASSQDATGVYNSPLHF,TGCGCCAGCAGCCAAGATGCCACAGGGGTCTATAATTCACCCCTCCACTTT
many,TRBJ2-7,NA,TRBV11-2,CASSLETDYEQYF,TGTGCCAGCAGCTTAGAAACCGACTACGAGCAGTACTTC
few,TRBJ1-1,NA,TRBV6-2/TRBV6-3,CASSYGGKGTEAFF,TGTGCCAGCAGTTACGGCGGGAAAGGCACTGAAGCTTTCTTT
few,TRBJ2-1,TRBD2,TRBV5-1,CASRPGLAGEQFF,TGCGCCAGCAGACCAGGACTAGCCGGTGAGCAGTTCTTC
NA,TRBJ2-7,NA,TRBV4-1,CASSQEKDSFYEQYF,TGCGCCAGCAGCCAAGAAAAGGATTCCTTCTACGAGCAGTACTTC
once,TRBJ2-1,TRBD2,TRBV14,CASSTGGSYNEQFF,TGTGCCAGCAGCACGGGAGGGTCCTACAATGAGCAGTTCTTC
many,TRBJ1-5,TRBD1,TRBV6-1,CASSEGGTANQPQHF,TGTGCCAGCAGTGAAGGGGGGACAGCAAATCAGCCCCAGCATTTT
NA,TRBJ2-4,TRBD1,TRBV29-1,CSVEGQGGGPKNIQYF,TGCAGCGTTGAAGGACAGGGGGGGGGGCCCAAAAACATTCAGTACTTC
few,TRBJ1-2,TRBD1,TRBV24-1,CATSEGTGGQDGYTF,TGTGCCACCAGTGAGGGGACAGGGGGCCAGGATGGCTACACCTTC
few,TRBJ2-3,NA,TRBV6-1,CASSELRDTQYF,TGTGCCAGCAGTGAACTGAGGGATACGCAGTATTTT
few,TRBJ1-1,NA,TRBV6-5,CASSYSHRLAMNTEAFF,TGTGCCAGCAGTTACTCGCATCGACTGGCCATGAACACTGAAGCTTTCTTT
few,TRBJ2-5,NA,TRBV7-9,CASSPAVQETQYF,TGTGCCAGCAGCCCCGCGGTTCAAGAGACCCAGTACTTC
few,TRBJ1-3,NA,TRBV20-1,CSAATGHLSSGNTIYF,TGCAGTGCCGCAACGGGGCATCTTTCCTCTGGAAACACCATATATTTT
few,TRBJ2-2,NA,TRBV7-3,CASSLLGPGELFF,TGTGCCAGCAGCTTATTGGGTCCCGGGGAGCTGTTTTTT
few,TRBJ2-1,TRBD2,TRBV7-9,CASSLDRAGGPGNEQFF,TGTGCCAGCAGCTTAGACCGCGCGGGAGGGCCGGGCAATGAGCAGTTCTTC
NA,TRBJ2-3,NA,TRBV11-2,CASSPEWGRTDTQYF,TGTGCCAGCAGCCCCGAGTGGGGGCGCACAGATACGCAGTATTTT
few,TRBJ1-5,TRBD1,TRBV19,CASSRGQGHQPQHF,TGTGCCAGTAGCCGGGGACAGGGTCATCAGCCCCAGCATTTT
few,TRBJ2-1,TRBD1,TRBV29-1,CSSGQGASNEQFF,TGCAGCAGTGGACAGGGGGCTAGCAATGAGCAGTTCTTC
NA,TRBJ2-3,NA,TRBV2,CASSEGSLAADTQYF,TGTGCCAGCAGTGAAGGTTCCCTAGCAGCAGATACGCAGTATTTT
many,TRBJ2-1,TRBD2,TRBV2,CASSEEERGFDEQFF,TGTGCCAGCAGTGAAGAGGAGCGGGGCTTCGATGAGCAGTTCTTC
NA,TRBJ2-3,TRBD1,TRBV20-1,CSARDWGTGIEDTQYF,TGCAGTGCTAGAGATTGGGGGACAGGGATAGAAGATACGCAGTATTTT
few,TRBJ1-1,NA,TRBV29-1,CSVDLPRVANTEAFF,TGCAGCGTTGACCTTCCCAGGGTGGCGAACACTGAAGCTTTCTTT
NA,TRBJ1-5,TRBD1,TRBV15,CATSRDSQGAKHF,TGTGCCACCAGCAGAGATTCTCAGGGGGCGAAGCATTTT
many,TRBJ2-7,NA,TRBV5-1,CASSSTSYEQYF,TGCGCCAGCAGCTCAACTTCCTACGAGCAGTACTTC
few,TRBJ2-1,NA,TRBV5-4,CASSLDLSKKNEQFF,TGTGCCAGCAGCTTAGACTTGTCGAAAAAGAATGAGCAGTTCTTC
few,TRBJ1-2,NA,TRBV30,CAWRGRNPSNYGYTF,TGTGCCTGGAGGGGACGGAACCCTTCTAACTATGGCTACACCTTC